This T cell receptor (beta chain) was identified in a study of control samples from healthy donors and cancer patients. Germline trimming cut 5 bases from V and 1 base from J; bases unmatched to any gene: 5. CDR3 length equals 15 residues. Per germline, CDR1 SGHTA and CDR2 FQGNSA. The repertoire was sequenced with immunoSEQ multiplex PCR; TCRdb's copy has only in-frame clones and lacks some. Here the sample spans approximately 83,000 clones, more than 85% being singletons. The receptor's source is a woman aged 25-40 years in good health. The rearrangement uses TRBV7-2 and TRBJ2-3; 8 bases are a match to TRBD2. The sample consisted of blood. The CDR3: CASSPRGDGTDTQYF. The CDR3 DNA sequence: TGTGCCAGCAGCCCGCGGGGGGATGGCACAGATACGCAGTATTTT.